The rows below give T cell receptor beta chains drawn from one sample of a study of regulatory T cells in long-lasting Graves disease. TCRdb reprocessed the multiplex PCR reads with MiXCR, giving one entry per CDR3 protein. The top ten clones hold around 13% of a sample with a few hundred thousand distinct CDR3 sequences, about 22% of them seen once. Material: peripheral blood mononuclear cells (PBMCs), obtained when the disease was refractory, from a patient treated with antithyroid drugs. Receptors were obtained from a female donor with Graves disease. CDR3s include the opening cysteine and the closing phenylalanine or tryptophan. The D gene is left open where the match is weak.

CDR3 protein: CSARDPSSSGNTIYF
V gene: TRBV20-1
D gene: .

CDR3 protein: CASSPGQRGYEQYF
V gene: TRBV7-9
D gene: .

CDR3 protein: CASGQGSEQYF
V gene: TRBV19
D gene: TRBD1

CDR3 protein: CASTSHPGNYGYTF
V gene: TRBV7-3
D gene: .

CDR3 protein: CSARDLSNYGYTF
V gene: TRBV20-1
D gene: .

CDR3 protein: CSATVKTGGSGNTIYF
V gene: TRBV20-1
D gene: TRBD1

CDR3 protein: CASSAGDWSKETQYF
V gene: TRBV28
D gene: .

CDR3 protein: CASSRNAGQETQYF
V gene: TRBV28
D gene: .

CDR3 protein: CASSSQLNQPQHF
V gene: TRBV28
D gene: .

CDR3 protein: CASSQDQDTTNYGYTF
V gene: TRBV4-3
D gene: .

CDR3 protein: CASSFGAPSYEQYF
V gene: TRBV13
D gene: .

CDR3 protein: CASSLAGQENTGELFF
V gene: TRBV5-1
D gene: TRBD1

CDR3 protein: CASSQQGNGNGYTF
V gene: TRBV6-1
D gene: .

CDR3 protein: CASRPTRGPNYGYTF
V gene: TRBV7-2
D gene: .

CDR3 protein: CASRTTGVQYF
V gene: TRBV6-1
D gene: .

CDR3 protein: CASGDPRINTEAFF
V gene: TRBV7-2
D gene: .

CDR3 protein: CASSSRTGSRTEAFF
V gene: TRBV12-3/TRBV12-4
D gene: TRBD1

CDR3 protein: CASSRAAGGDIQYF
V gene: TRBV28
D gene: .

CDR3 protein: CASSLYEFGYTF
V gene: TRBV7-8
D gene: .

CDR3 protein: CSVFSGSDGYTF
V gene: TRBV29-1
D gene: .

CDR3 protein: CASSLGLAAMLRETQYF
V gene: TRBV28
D gene: TRBD2

CDR3 protein: CSVVVESYEQYF
V gene: TRBV29-1
D gene: .

CDR3 protein: CASSERGGTNTGELFF
V gene: TRBV2
D gene: .

CDR3 protein: CASSRLSGGRDGYTF
V gene: TRBV27
D gene: .